This T cell receptor (beta chain) came from a study of T cell responses to AZD1222 COVID-19 vaccine. Study observations and caveats: All repertoire sampling was performed exclusively after the peak T cell response. Only a handful of individuals given AZD1222 were seropositive at baseline. At 160-218 and 743-854, vaccine-associated CD4 TCRs were dominant, and they spanned spike. Rises in breadth and depth of Spike-specific TCRs came after two AZD1222 doses.

Turning to this clone: Its cognate antigen is unknown.

Germline V gives CDR1 SEHNR, CDR2 FQNEAQ (reference sequence). The CDR3 loop spans 12 amino acids. Trimming pared 3 bases from V and 9 bases from J, leaving 9 bases between. Here immunoSEQ multiplex PCR was the method, and the copy in TCRdb shows in-frame clones only, minus some. Here the sample spans some 91,000 clones, around nine tenths being singletons. The source was peripheral blood, collected on day 0 of AZD1222 vaccination. The sequence derives from an adult in good health. The chain has TRBV7-9 and TRBJ2-1, with unresolved D. The CDR3 DNA sequence: TGTGCCAGCAGCTTCGGTGTCGGTGAGCAGTTCTTC. Its translation is CASSFGVGEQFF.